Sequencing of this T cell receptor beta chain was carried out in a study of blood T cells in healthy people across ages. Study-wide results and caveats: Per million T cells, TCR beta diversity dropped roughly linearly as age increased. Across samples, TCR beta diversity tracked strongly with naive T cell percentage.

The CDR3 sequence is 12 residues long. CDR1 is SQVTM, CDR2 ANQGSEA, per germline. Trimming left V 2 bases short and J 4 bases short, with 9 bases between. All donors came from Russia, were Caucasian and healthy, and spanned ages about 6 to 95. This clonotype has a handful of counts. Its antigen is still unknown. It was with a sample-barcoded 5' primer and a J-beta primer mix that a second PCR of roughly 7 to 12 cycles was run. TCRdb used MiXCR to reprocess the 5' RACE reads, holding one entry per CDR3 protein. The sample lists a few hundred thousand distinct CDR3 sequences; more than 45% were seen once.

Sequences were obtained from blood. The sequence was obtained from a man in his 60s in good health. The chain carries TRBV29-1 and TRBJ2-7; no clear D. Written as DNA, the CDR3 is TGCAGCGTTGAAATATTGGGGTACGAGCAGTACTTC. Its protein is CSVEILGYEQYF.